These 28 T cell receptor beta chains share one sample of origin, sequenced in a study of T-cell reconstitution after alpha-beta-depleted transplantation in children. Preparation of the TCRbeta library was carried out with unique molecular identifiers. A single record per CDR3 protein comes from TCRdb applying MiXCR to the PCR reads. The repertoire includes roughly 500,000 distinct CDR3 sequences, approximately 32% of them detected once, and about 2.3% sits in the top ten. Material: PBMCs from the stem cell graft donor, obtained from the stem cell graft. The source of these receptors is a human donor who donated a stem cell graft to a child with aplastic anemia.

This clonotype has a handful of counts. The J gene is TRBJ2-7, the V gene TRBV6-1, with TRBD1 matching over 11 bases. V lost 6 bases to trimming and J lost 4 bases; unmatched junction nucleotides: 8. The CDR3 sequence is 15 residues long. Germline V gene lookup returns CDR1 MNHNS and CDR2 SASEGT. The CDR3 sequence is CASSPDRGPRYEQYF. CDR3 nucleotides: TGTGCCAGCAGCCCGGACAGGGGGCCTCGTTACGAGCAGTACTTC.

This clonotype was seen a few times. The J gene is TRBJ1-3, the V gene TRBV12-3 or TRBV12-4; 10 nucleotides align to TRBD1. The J segment lost 0 bases and the V segment lost 5 bases, leaving 4 bases of the junction unmatched. The CDR3 runs 16 residues. As DNA, the CDR3 is TGTGCCAGCAGTATTCGGACAGGGGGCTCTGGAAACACCATATATTTT. This gives the protein CASSIRTGGSGNTIYF.

The chain uses TRBV5-1 and TRBJ2-1, with 14 bases identical to TRBD2. The J segment lost 8 bases and the V segment lost 6 bases, leaving 7 bases of the junction unmatched. CDR1 is SGHRS, CDR2 YFSETQ, per germline. CDR3 length equals 15 residues. The DNA for the CDR3 is TGCGCCAGCACGGATGGGACTAGCGGGAGTGATGAGCAGTTCTTC. Amino acid sequence: CASTDGTSGSDEQFF.

V usage is TRBV20-1 and J usage is TRBJ1-1, with TRBD1 as a possible D gene (5 bases). V was clipped by 1 base and J by 7 bases, with 16 bases between them. Germline CDR1 and CDR2: DFQATT and SNEGSKA (reference sequence). CDR3 length equals 14 residues. The CDR3: CSARGGTLYNEAFF. CDR3 sequence (DNA): TGCAGTGCTAGAGGCGGGACCCTATATAATGAAGCTTTCTTT.

The chain uses TRBV5-1 and TRBJ2-4, with unresolved D. This CDR3 has 14 residues. Germline CDR1 SGHRS, CDR2 YFSETQ. The germline V and J ends were trimmed by 3 bases and 2 bases, with 9 bases remaining between them. The CDR3 region has the DNA TGCGCCAGCAGCTCAACGTCGACCAAAAACATTCAGTACTTC. Its translation is CASSSTSTKNIQYF.

The chain employs TRBV11-2 and TRBJ1-1, with TRBD1 matching over 7 bases. The CDR3 is 16 residues long. V lost 3 bases, J lost 1 base, and 8 bases stayed unmatched. Germline V gives CDR1 SGHAT, CDR2 FQNNGV. The CDR3 protein is CASSFRTGTANTEAFF. For the CDR3, the DNA is TGTGCCAGCAGCTTCCGGACCGGGACAGCGAACACTGAAGCTTTCTTT. Full variable domain (outside the CDR3, taken from reference TRBV11-2 and TRBJ1-1): EAGVAQSPRYKIIEKRQSVAFWCNPISGHATLYWYQQILGQGPKLLIQFQNNGVVDDSQLPKDRFSAERLKGVDSTLKIQPAKLEDSAVYLCASSFRTGTANTEAFFGQGTRLTVV.

This clonotype was seen only a few times. This chain connects TRBV18 to TRBJ1-6; a possible D gene is TRBD1 (6 bases). V gave up 3 bases and J gave up 5 bases, with 20 bases separating them. The germline CDR1 and CDR2 sequences are KGHSH and LQKENI. There are 18 residues in the CDR3. CDR3 loop: CASSPRTQGLGNNSPLHF. CDR3 bases: TGTGCCAGCTCACCGAGAACCCAGGGGCTCGGTAATAATTCACCCCTCCACTTT.

The chain employs TRBV12-3 or TRBV12-4 and TRBJ2-2; 12 bases match TRBD2. Losses at the gene ends were 3 bases for V and 1 base for J; bases not matched to a gene: 6. The CDR3 length is 18 residues. DNA of the CDR3: TGTGCCAGCAGTTTCCACTCTAGCGGGAGGGGGAACACCGGGGAGCTGTTTTTT. Amino acid sequence: CASSFHSSGRGNTGELFF.

The chain has TRBV5-6 and TRBJ2-1; D is possibly TRBD1 (5 bases). The CDR3 runs 19 residues. Trimming pared 0 bases from V and 4 bases from J, leaving 23 bases between. Germline V lookup: CDR1 SGHDT, CDR2 YYEEEE. The DNA for the CDR3 is TGTGCCAGCAGCTTGGGCCCGGACATCCCCGTTTCGTTATACAATGAGCAGTTCTTC. Translation: CASSLGPDIPVSLYNEQFF.

This clonotype has more than one count but fewer than ten. This chain joins TRBV15 and TRBJ2-1, with D maybe TRBD2 (5 bases). Trimming stripped 4 bases from V and 4 bases from J, with 11 bases between. CDR3 size: 14 residues. CDR1 is LNHNV, CDR2 YYDKDF, per germline (reference sequence). The CDR3 bases are TGTGCCACCAGCATTAACCGGGGTTACAATGAGCAGTTCTTC. As protein: CATSINRGYNEQFF. Full variable domain (missing parts from reference TRBV15 and TRBJ2-1): DAMVIQNPRYQVTQFGKPVTLSCSQTLNHNVMYWYQQKSSQAPKLLFHYYDKDFNNEADTPDNFQSRRPNTSFCFLDIRSPGLGDTAMYLCATSINRGYNEQFFGPGTRLTVL.

This clonotype was seen more than once but under ten times. Its ends do not fully match the called genes, so a read error is possible. The V call is TRBV5-1, the J call TRBJ2-3, with D tentatively TRBD2 (6 bases). This CDR3 spans 14 amino acids. The V gene's germline CDR1 is SGHRS and CDR2 YFSETQ. The DNA of the CDR3 is TGCGCCAGCACCGGTGGAACTAGCAAAGATACGCAGTATTTT. Translation: CASTGGTSKDTQYF.

This sequence joins TRBV4-3 and TRBJ2-2; 7 nucleotides match TRBD1. CDR1 is LGHNA, CDR2 YSLEER, per germline. This CDR3 has 14 residues. The ends lost 3 bases at V and 7 bases at J; junction bases unmatched: 5. The CDR3 DNA is TGCGCCAGCAGCCACCGACAGGGTGACGGGGAGCTGTTTTTT. It specifies CASSHRQGDGELFF.

This clonotype was found a few times. V usage is TRBV6-1 and J usage is TRBJ2-7, with 7 positions matching TRBD1. Per germline, CDR1 MNHNS and CDR2 SASEGT. The J segment lost 3 bases and the V segment lost 3 bases, leaving 2 bases of the junction unmatched. The CDR3 is 13 amino acids. The CDR3 DNA follows: TGTGCCAGCAGTGAGGGGACAGACTACGAGCAGTACTTC. This gives the protein CASSEGTDYEQYF.

The chain couples TRBV11-2 to TRBJ2-5, with a possible D match to TRBD2 (6 bases). The length of the CDR3 is 13 residues. CDR1 is SGHAT, CDR2 FQNNGV, per germline. V shed 5 bases and J shed 4 bases, with 11 bases lying between them. The CDR3 nucleotides read TGTGCCAGCAGCATCGGGAGTCGAGAGACCCAGTACTTC. Residues: CASSIGSRETQYF.

This clonotype was counted between two and nine times. This sequence joins TRBV14 and TRBJ2-5, with TRBD2 matching over 9 bases. The CDR3 loop spans 16 amino acids. Looked up from germline, CDR1 is SGHDN and CDR2 is FVKESK. Losses at the gene ends were 3 bases for V and 5 bases for J; bases not matched to a gene: 10. The CDR3 DNA is TGTGCCAGCAGCCATTTTCGCGGGACTAGCTTCGAGACCCAGTACTTC. Translating it yields CASSHFRGTSFETQYF.

This rearrangement joins TRBV2 to TRBJ2-1; 7 bases line up with TRBD1. J gave up 0 bases and V 7 bases, and 6 bases lay outside the gene matches. Germline V gene lookup returns CDR1 SNHLY and CDR2 FYNNEI. The CDR3 extends over 15 amino acids. This chain's CDR3 is CASISDRSSYNEQFF. CDR3 nucleotide sequence: TGTGCCAGCATCTCGGACAGGAGCTCCTACAATGAGCAGTTCTTC. Variable domain in full (rest from reference TRBV2 and TRBJ2-1): EPEVTQTPSHQVTQMGQEVILRCVPISNHLYFYWYRQILGQKVEFLVSFYNNEISEKSEIFDDQFSVERPDGSNFTLKIRSTKLEDSAMYFCASISDRSSYNEQFFGPGTRLTVL.

The chain carries TRBV20-1 and TRBJ1-4, with 9 bases matching TRBD1. V lost 2 bases to trimming and J lost 7 bases; unmatched junction nucleotides: 5. Germline V CDR1 and CDR2: DFQATT, SNEGSKA (reference sequence). The CDR3 is 14 amino acids. The CDR3 sequence is CSARTGTGIEKLFF. The CDR3 nucleotides read TGCAGTGCTAGAACCGGGACAGGGATTGAAAAACTGTTTTTT.

The chain couples TRBV6-5 to TRBJ1-1; D ambiguous. V lost 2 bases to trimming and J lost 3 bases, with 10 bases between them. This CDR3 contains 14 residues. Germline V gene data show CDR1 as MNHEY and CDR2 as SVGAGI. CDR3 protein: CASSYGGPYTEAFF. For the CDR3, the DNA is TGTGCCAGCAGTTACGGAGGACCCTACACTGAAGCTTTCTTT.

This clonotype was picked up a small number of times. V is TRBV5-6 and J is TRBJ2-7, with D hard to call. Germline-derived CDR1 and CDR2 are SGHDT and YYEEEE. The CDR3 is 12 amino acids. Between the trimmed V and J ends, which lost 4 bases and 8 bases, there was a span of 13 bases. The CDR3 DNA sequence: TGTGCCAGCAGCGGGCGGTCCCCCCAGCAGTACTTC. It encodes CASSGRSPQQYF.

This clonotype was recorded a few times. The CDR3 sequence: CASSWTSTDTQYF. In nucleotides, the CDR3 is TGTGCCAGCAGTTGGACCAGCACAGATACGCAGTATTTT. The chain uses TRBV12-3 or TRBV12-4 and TRBJ2-3; D is ambiguous. V gave up 4 bases and J gave up 0 bases, with 5 bases separating them. The CDR3 sequence is 13 residues long.

This clonotype occurred a few times. V is TRBV5-1 and J is TRBJ1-4, with TRBD1 identical over 10 bases. Germline CDR1 and CDR2: SGHRS and YFSETQ. The CDR3 covers 14 residues. V dropped 4 bases and J dropped 7; count of bases not matched to a gene: 4. In DNA, the CDR3 is TGCGCCAGCAGCGGTGACAGGGGGCCTGAAAAACTGTTTTTT. Translation: CASSGDRGPEKLFF. The entire variable domain, with the rest obtained from reference TRBV5-1 and TRBJ1-4, is as follows: KAGVTQTPRYLIKTRGQQVTLSCSPISGHRSVSWYQQTPGQGLQFLFEYFSETQRNKGNFPGRFSGRQFSNSRSEMNVSTLELGDSALYLCASSGDRGPEKLFFGSGTQLSVL.

The table lists this clonotype with many counts. The CDR3: CASSLGGHQPQHF. In nucleotides, the CDR3 is TGTGCCAGCAGTTTAGGAGGGCACCAGCCCCAGCATTTT. The gene calls are TRBV12-3 or TRBV12-4 and TRBJ1-5; D not certain. The V end lost 1 base, the J end lost 7 bases, and 8 bases lay between the germline ends. The CDR3 spans 13 residues.

This clonotype was counted only a few times. The chain employs TRBV12-3 or TRBV12-4 and TRBJ2-1; D remains unclear. There are 11 residues in the CDR3. The V end was cut by 5 bases, the J end by 7 bases, with 6 bases between. The CDR3 sequence is CASSHDNEQFF. The CDR3 DNA follows: TGTGCCAGCAGTCACGATAATGAGCAGTTCTTC.

This clonotype is a singleton in its sample. This sequence joins TRBV2 and TRBJ2-3; possible D gene TRBD1, 5 bases. The CDR3 spans 19 residues. The germline gives CDR1 SNHLY, CDR2 FYNNEI. The ends were cut back, 4 bases at V and 0 bases at J, with 23 bases in the middle. The CDR3 here is CASSGGAIGKRRSTDTQYF. The CDR3 DNA reads as TGTGCCAGCAGTGGGGGCGCTATTGGGAAACGTCGTAGCACAGATACGCAGTATTTT. The whole variable domain, remainder taken from reference TRBV2 and TRBJ2-3, is EPEVTQTPSHQVTQMGQEVILRCVPISNHLYFYWYRQILGQKVEFLVSFYNNEISEKSEIFDDQFSVERPDGSNFTLKIRSTKLEDSAMYFCASSGGAIGKRRSTDTQYFGPGTRLTVL.

CDR3 residues: CASSLVSAGGLNQPQHF. The CDR3 coding sequence is TGTGCCAGCAGCTTAGTCTCGGCGGGGGGGCTCAATCAGCCCCAGCATTTT. V usage is TRBV7-2 and J usage is TRBJ1-5; the D gene is possibly TRBD1 (6 bases). The germline gives CDR1 SGHTA, CDR2 FQGNSA. Trimming took 1 base from V and 3 from J, leaving 16 bases between them. The CDR3 loop spans 17 amino acids.

The chain combines TRBV4-3 with TRBJ2-1; 9 positions agree with TRBD2. The junction had 17 bases not matched to a gene; V was cut back by 3 bases and J by 8 bases. The CDR3 contains 18 residues. CDR1 LGHNA and CDR2 YSLEER come from the germline V gene. CDR3: CASSQALLGSGSGDEQFF. The CDR3 DNA is TGCGCCAGCAGCCAGGCCCTCCTTGGTAGCGGGAGTGGCGATGAGCAGTTCTTC.

This chain joins TRBV12-3 or TRBV12-4 and TRBJ1-5, with 7 bases that match TRBD1. This CDR3 is built from 17 residues. Trimming cost V 6 bases and J 0 bases; bases outside gene matches: 11. In DNA form, the CDR3 reads TGTGCCAGCAGCCCCGCCGGGACAGAGTATAGCAATCAGCCCCAGCATTTT. The encoded protein is CASSPAGTEYSNQPQHF.

This clonotype appeared a few times. The J gene is TRBJ2-3, the V gene TRBV9; D unresolved. V lost 3 bases and J 6 bases, leaving 17 bases between the germline ends. Germline-derived CDR1 and CDR2 are SGDLS and YYNGEE. The CDR3 runs to 15 residues. CDR3 loop: CASSDFGADGDTQYF. For the CDR3, the DNA is TGTGCCAGCAGCGATTTTGGAGCAGATGGGGATACGCAGTATTTT.